One and the same sample provided the 18 T cell receptor beta chains below, sequenced in a study of blood T cell repertoires in COVID-19. Some clones are missing from TCRdb's copy, which holds only in-frame ones; the method was immunoSEQ multiplex PCR. The sample lists a few hundred thousand clones, 89% occurring once. The sample was peripheral blood. All receptors come from a woman aged 25 to 45 with COVID-19, enrolled during active disease.

The rearrangement uses TRBV4-2 and TRBJ2-1; TRBD1 is a possible D gene (6 bases). Trimming took off 0 bases at V and 7 bases at J, with 13 bases between the two ends. This CDR3 is 15 amino acids long. Germline CDR1 is LGHNA and CDR2 is YNFKEQ. The CDR3: CASSQEGTPDNEQFF. The CDR3 DNA follows: TGTGCCAGCAGCCAAGAGGGGACACCTGATAATGAGCAGTTCTTC.

V usage is TRBV2 and J usage is TRBJ1-6; D not certain. The CDR3 covers 14 residues. With 7 bases removed from V and 5 bases from J, the gap between germline ends came to 12 bases. Germline V gene data show CDR1 as SNHLY and CDR2 as FYNNEI. The CDR3 DNA reads as TGTGCCAGCAATCCCAGCAGGAATAATTCACCCCTCCACTTT. It codes for CASNPSRNNSPLHF.

The rearrangement uses TRBV6-5 and TRBJ1-2; 9 nucleotides match TRBD1. Losses at the gene ends were 5 bases for V and 7 bases for J; bases not matched to a gene: 5. The CDR3 runs 13 residues. CDR1 and CDR2 from the germline V gene are MNHEY and SVGAGI. Written as DNA, the CDR3 is TGTGCCAGCAGTACATTGACAGGGGGTGGCTACACCTTC. Amino acids: CASSTLTGGGYTF.

The chain is built from TRBV5-4 and TRBJ2-7; 10 bases are shared with TRBD2. The CDR3 runs to 14 residues. From germline, CDR1 is SGHNT and CDR2 YYREEE (reference sequence). The V and J ends lost 1 base and 6 bases, in that order; junction bases with no gene match: 4. CDR3 sequence reads: CASSLKRGGLEQYF. In nucleotides, the CDR3 is TGTGCCAGCAGCTTGAAGCGGGGGGGTCTCGAGCAGTACTTC.

This chain links TRBV11-1 with TRBJ2-5; D gene uncertain. Germline lookup yields CDR1 SGHAT and CDR2 FQDESV (reference sequence). The V and J ends lost 5 bases and 0 bases respectively, with 7 bases between them. The CDR3 has 13 residues. This chain's CDR3 is CASSRFDQETQYF. CDR3 DNA sequence: TGTGCCAGCAGCCGGTTTGACCAAGAGACCCAGTACTTC.

This clone was recorded once. V and J are TRBV2 and TRBJ2-5; tentatively, D is TRBD2 (6 bases). The CDR3 contains 16 residues. V dropped 8 bases and J dropped 0 bases, with 19 bases sitting between them. Germline CDR1 is SNHLY and CDR2 is FYNNEI. DNA for the CDR3: TGTGCCAGCGGGGGGACCGGGGAGAAGTACCAAGAGACCCAGTACTTC. Protein: CASGGTGEKYQETQYF.

This clone was counted a few times. V gene TRBV5-6 combines with J gene TRBJ1-1, with TRBD1 identical over 10 bases. The V gene's germline CDR1 is SGHDT and CDR2 YYEEEE. Losses at the gene ends were 4 bases for V and 7 bases for J; bases not matched to a gene: 13. There are 16 residues in the CDR3. The CDR3 is CASSPDRGRGSGEAFF. In DNA, the CDR3 is TGTGCCAGCAGCCCAGACAGGGGGCGCGGGTCCGGTGAAGCTTTCTTT.

The chain couples TRBV3-1 (or the pseudogene TRBV3-2) to TRBJ2-2; TRBD2 aligns across 8 bases. V lost 3 bases and J lost 5; bases outside the gene matches: 8. The CDR3 is 16 residues long. CDR1 LGHDT and CDR2 YNNKEL come from the germline V gene (reference sequence). CDR3 DNA sequence: TGTGCCAGCAGCCAGGGCAGCGGGAGAGTGACCGGGGAGCTGTTTTTT. This sequence encodes CASSQGSGRVTGELFF.

The rearrangement joins TRBV18 to TRBJ2-5; 9 bases map to TRBD2. The CDR3 covers 14 residues. In germline, CDR1 is KGHSH, CDR2 LQKENI. The trim removed 3 bases at V and 4 bases at J, leaving 3 bases unmatched. The CDR3 DNA sequence: TGTGCCAGCTCACCGCTAGCGGGGAGAGAGACCCAGTACTTC. Protein product: CASSPLAGRETQYF.

The CDR3 protein is CASTALNSPGTSGSSYNEQFF. The CDR3 region has the DNA TGCGCCAGCACGGCGTTAAACTCCCCTGGGACTAGCGGGAGCTCCTACAATGAGCAGTTCTTC. The rearrangement links TRBV10-2 to TRBJ2-1, with 14 bases lining up with TRBD2. The CDR3 is made up of 21 amino acids. Trimming took 7 bases from V and 0 from J; bases not matched to a gene: 17. In germline, CDR1 is WSHSY, CDR2 SAAADI.

This chain connects TRBV7-2 to TRBJ1-6; 7 bases are shared with TRBD1. Germline CDR1 SGHTA, CDR2 FQGNSA. V was pared by 0 bases and J by 8 bases, with 7 bases of the junction left unmatched. The CDR3 totals 16 residues. The CDR3 coding sequence is TGTGCCAGCAGCTTAGCGGCAGGGGGTTCGTATTCACCCCTCCACTTT. This codes for CASSLAAGGSYSPLHF.

The genes are TRBV18 and TRBJ2-6; D ambiguous. Trimming removed 2 bases at V and 0 bases at J, with 8 bases between. Germline CDR1 and CDR2: KGHSH and LQKENI. The CDR3 is 16 residues long. The CDR3 DNA sequence: TGTGCCAGCTCACCAACTGACACCTCTGGGGCCAACGTCCTGACTTTC. It specifies CASSPTDTSGANVLTF.

The chain couples TRBV15 to TRBJ2-6, with 14 positions matching TRBD2. CDR3 length: 20 residues. Germline V gene sequence: CDR1 LNHNV, CDR2 YYDKDF (reference sequence). Trimming at V came to 1 base and at J to 4 bases, leaving 9 bases not matched to a gene. The CDR3 DNA reads as TGTGCCACCAGCAGAGGGACTAGCGGGGGGATTGTCTCAGGGGCCAACGTCCTGACTTTC. Amino acids: CATSRGTSGGIVSGANVLTF.

The CDR3 DNA is TGTGCCAGCAGCCGGACTCTCAGCTCCTACGAGCAGTACTTC. It yields the protein CASSRTLSSYEQYF. V gene TRBV11-2 combines with J gene TRBJ2-7, with a possible D match to TRBD2 (5 bases). This CDR3 is built from 14 residues. From germline, CDR1 is SGHAT and CDR2 FQNNGV. Trimming removed 5 bases from V and 0 bases from J, with 11 bases in between.

V gene TRBV15 combines with J gene TRBJ1-3, with 8 bases that match TRBD1. V was clipped by 5 bases and J by 3 bases; unmatched bases: 12. The germline V gene has CDR1 LNHNV and CDR2 YYDKDF (reference sequence). There are 17 residues in the CDR3. The CDR3 loop reads CATSGYPQGVFGNTIYF. The CDR3 coding sequence is TGTGCCACCAGCGGTTATCCACAGGGGGTTTTTGGAAACACCATATATTTT.

V and J are TRBV4-2 and TRBJ1-4; 7 bases are a match to TRBD1. The CDR3 sequence is 13 residues long. With V trimmed by 11 bases and J by 2 bases, 5 bases remained unmatched. Germline lookup yields CDR1 LGHNA and CDR2 YNFKEQ. For the CDR3, the DNA is TGTGCCCCGAAGGGGGCTACTAATGAAAAACTGTTTTTT. It is translated as CAPKGATNEKLFF.

This clone was observed once. J is TRBJ1-6 and V is TRBV10-3; 10 bases line up with TRBD1. Germline V gives CDR1 ENHRY, CDR2 SYGVKD. With V trimmed by 6 bases and J by 9 bases, 11 bases remained unmatched. The CDR3 extends over 16 amino acids. CDR3 coding DNA: TGTGCCATCAGCCAGACAGGGGGCAAGGGTGTTTCACCCCTCCACTTT. This translates into CAISQTGGKGVSPLHF.

In its sample, this clone was seen once. The chain is built from TRBV4-1 and TRBJ2-3; 7 bases align to TRBD1. The germline gives CDR1 MGHRA, CDR2 YSYEKL. The CDR3 totals 15 residues. Trimming cost V 0 bases and J 5 bases; bases outside gene matches: 5. The CDR3 region is CASSQEEGARDTQYF. The CDR3 DNA reads TGCGCCAGCAGCCAAGAAGAGGGGGCCAGAGATACGCAGTATTTT.